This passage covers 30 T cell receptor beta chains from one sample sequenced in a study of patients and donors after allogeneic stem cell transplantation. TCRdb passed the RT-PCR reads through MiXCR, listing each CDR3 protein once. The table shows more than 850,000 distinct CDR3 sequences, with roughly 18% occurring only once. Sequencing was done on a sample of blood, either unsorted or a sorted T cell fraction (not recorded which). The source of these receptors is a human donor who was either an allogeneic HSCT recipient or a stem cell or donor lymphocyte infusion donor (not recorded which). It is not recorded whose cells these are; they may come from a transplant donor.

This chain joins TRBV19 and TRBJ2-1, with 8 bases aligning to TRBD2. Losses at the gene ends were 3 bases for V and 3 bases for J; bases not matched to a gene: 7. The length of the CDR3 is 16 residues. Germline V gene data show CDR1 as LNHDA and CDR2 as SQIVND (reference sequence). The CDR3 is CASSIDLAGIYNEQFF. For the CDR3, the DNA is TGTGCCAGTAGTATCGATCTAGCGGGCATCTACAATGAGCAGTTCTTC.

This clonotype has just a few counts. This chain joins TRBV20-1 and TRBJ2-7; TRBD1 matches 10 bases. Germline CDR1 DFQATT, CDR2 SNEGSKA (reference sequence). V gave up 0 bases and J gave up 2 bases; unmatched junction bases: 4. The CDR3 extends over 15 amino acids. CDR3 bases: TGCAGTGCTAGAGACCGACAGGGGGCACCCTACGAGCAGTACTTC. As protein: CSARDRQGAPYEQYF.

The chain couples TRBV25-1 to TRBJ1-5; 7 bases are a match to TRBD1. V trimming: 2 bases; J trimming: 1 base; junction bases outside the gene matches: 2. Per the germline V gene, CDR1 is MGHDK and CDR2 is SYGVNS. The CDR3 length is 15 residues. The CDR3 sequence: CASSEDRESNQPQHF. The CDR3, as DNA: TGTGCCAGCAGTGAAGACAGGGAAAGCAATCAGCCCCAGCATTTT.

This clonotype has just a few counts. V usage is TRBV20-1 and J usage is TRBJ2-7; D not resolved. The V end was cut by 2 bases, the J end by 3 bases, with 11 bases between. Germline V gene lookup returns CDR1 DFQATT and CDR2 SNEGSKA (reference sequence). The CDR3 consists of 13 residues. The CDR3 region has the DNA TGCAGTGCTAGAAACACAGATTTCTACGAGCAGTACTTC. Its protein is CSARNTDFYEQYF.

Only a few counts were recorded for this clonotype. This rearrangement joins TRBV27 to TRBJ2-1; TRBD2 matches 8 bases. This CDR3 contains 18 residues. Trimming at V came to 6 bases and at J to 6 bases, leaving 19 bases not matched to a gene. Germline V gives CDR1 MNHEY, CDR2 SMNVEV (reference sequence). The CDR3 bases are TGTGCCAGCAGAAACAGGGTTAGCGGGACTAGGGTCGTCAATGAGCAGTTCTTC. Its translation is CASRNRVSGTRVVNEQFF.

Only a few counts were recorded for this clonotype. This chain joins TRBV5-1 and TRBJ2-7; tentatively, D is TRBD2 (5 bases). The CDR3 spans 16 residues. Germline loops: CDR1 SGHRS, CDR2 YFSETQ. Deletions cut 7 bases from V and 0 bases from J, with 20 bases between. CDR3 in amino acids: CASSALSRESSYEQYF. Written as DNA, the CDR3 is TGCGCCAGCTCGGCCCTGTCCCGGGAAAGCTCCTACGAGCAGTACTTC.

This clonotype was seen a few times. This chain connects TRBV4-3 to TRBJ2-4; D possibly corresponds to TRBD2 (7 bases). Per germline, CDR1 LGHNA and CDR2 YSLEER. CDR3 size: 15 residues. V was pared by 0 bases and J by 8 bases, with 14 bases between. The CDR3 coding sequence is TGCGCCAGCAGCCAAGATGGGGGGGCGTCGGACATTCAGTACTTC. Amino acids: CASSQDGGASDIQYF.

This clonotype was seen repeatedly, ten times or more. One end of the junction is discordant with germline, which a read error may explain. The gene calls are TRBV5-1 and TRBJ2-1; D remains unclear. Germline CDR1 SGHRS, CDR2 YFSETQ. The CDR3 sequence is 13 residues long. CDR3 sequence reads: CASSLAGPNEQFF. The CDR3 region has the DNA TGTGCCAGCAGCTTGGCCGGCCCCAATGAGCAGTTCTTC. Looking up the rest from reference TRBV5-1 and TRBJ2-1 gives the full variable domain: KAGVTQTPRYLIKTRGQQVTLSCSPISGHRSVSWYQQTPGQGLQFLFEYFSETQRNKGNFPGRFSGRQFSNSRSEMNVSTLELGDSALYLCASSLAGPNEQFFGPGTRLTVL.

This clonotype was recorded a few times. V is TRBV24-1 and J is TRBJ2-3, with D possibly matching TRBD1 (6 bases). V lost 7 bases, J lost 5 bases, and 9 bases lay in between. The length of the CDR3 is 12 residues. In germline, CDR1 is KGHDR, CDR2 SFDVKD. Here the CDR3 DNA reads TGTGCCACCAGCTTACAGGGAGATACGCAGTATTTT. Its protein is CATSLQGDTQYF.

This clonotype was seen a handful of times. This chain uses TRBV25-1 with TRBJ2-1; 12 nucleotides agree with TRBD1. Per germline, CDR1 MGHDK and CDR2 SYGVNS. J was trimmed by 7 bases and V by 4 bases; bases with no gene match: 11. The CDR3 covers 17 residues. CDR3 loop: CASSVKTGQGARNEQFF. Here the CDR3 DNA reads TGTGCCAGCAGTGTAAAGACGGGACAGGGGGCGCGGAATGAGCAGTTCTTC.

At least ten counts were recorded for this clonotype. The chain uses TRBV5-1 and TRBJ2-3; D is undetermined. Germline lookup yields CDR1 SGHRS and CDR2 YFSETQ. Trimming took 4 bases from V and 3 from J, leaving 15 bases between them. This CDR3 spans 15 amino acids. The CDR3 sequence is CASSPVGNPTDTQYF. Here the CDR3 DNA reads TGCGCCAGCAGCCCGGTAGGGAACCCGACAGATACGCAGTATTTT. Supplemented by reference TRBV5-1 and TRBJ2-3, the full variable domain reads KAGVTQTPRYLIKTRGQQVTLSCSPISGHRSVSWYQQTPGQGLQFLFEYFSETQRNKGNFPGRFSGRQFSNSRSEMNVSTLELGDSALYLCASSPVGNPTDTQYFGPGTRLTVL.

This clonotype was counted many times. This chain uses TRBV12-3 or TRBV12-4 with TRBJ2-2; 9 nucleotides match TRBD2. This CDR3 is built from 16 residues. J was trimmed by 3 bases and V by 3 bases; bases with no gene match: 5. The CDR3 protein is CASSLTVAGDTGELFF. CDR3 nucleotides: TGTGCCAGCAGTTTGACTGTAGCGGGAGACACCGGGGAGCTGTTTTTT.

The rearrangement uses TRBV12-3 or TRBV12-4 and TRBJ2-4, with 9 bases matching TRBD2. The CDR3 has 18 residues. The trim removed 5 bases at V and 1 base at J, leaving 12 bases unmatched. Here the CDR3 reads CASSPGSEREVAKNIQYF. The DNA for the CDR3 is TGTGCCAGCAGTCCCGGTTCCGAGCGGGAGGTCGCCAAAAACATTCAGTACTTC.

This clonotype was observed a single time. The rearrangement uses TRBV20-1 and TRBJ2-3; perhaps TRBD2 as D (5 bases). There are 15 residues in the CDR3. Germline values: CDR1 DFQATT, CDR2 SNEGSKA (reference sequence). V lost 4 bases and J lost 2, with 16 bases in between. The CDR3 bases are TGCAGTGCTACTCGGGGTTCCCAGGTCACAGATACGCAGTATTTT. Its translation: CSATRGSQVTDTQYF.

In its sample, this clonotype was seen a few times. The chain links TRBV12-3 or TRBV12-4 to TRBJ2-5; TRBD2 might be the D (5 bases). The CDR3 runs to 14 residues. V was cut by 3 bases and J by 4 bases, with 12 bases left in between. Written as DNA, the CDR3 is TGTGCCAGCAGTTTGCGGGTGGGTGGAGAGACCCAGTACTTC. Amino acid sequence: CASSLRVGGETQYF.

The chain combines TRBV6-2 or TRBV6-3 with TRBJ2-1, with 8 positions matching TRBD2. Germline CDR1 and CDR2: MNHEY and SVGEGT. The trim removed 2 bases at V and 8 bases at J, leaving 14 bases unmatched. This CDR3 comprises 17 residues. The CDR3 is CASSYASGRSRGYEQFF. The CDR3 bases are TGTGCCAGCAGTTACGCTAGCGGGCGTTCCCGGGGCTATGAGCAGTTCTTC.

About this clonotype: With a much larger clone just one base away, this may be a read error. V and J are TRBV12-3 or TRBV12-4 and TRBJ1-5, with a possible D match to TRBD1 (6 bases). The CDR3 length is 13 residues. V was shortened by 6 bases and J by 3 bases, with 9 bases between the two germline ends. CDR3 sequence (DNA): TGTGCCAGCAGGGGGGCAGTCAATCAGCCCCAGCATTTT. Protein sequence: CASRGAVNQPQHF.

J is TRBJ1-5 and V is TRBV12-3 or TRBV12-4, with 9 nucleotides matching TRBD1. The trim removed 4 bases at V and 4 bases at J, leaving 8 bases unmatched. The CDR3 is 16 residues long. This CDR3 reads CASSSGTGIENQPQHF. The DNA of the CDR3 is TGTGCCAGCAGTTCTGGGACAGGGATCGAGAATCAGCCCCAGCATTTT.

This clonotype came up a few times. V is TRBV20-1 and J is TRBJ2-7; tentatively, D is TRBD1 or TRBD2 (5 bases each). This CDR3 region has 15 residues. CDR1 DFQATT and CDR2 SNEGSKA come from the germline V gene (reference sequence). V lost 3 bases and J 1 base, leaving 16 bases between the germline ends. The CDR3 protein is CSASEGPGLSYEQYF. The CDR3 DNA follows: TGCAGTGCTAGCGAGGGGCCCGGTTTGTCCTACGAGCAGTACTTC.

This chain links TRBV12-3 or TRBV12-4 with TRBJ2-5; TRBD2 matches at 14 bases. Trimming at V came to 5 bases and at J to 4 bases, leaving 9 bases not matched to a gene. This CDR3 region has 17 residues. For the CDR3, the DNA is TGTGCCAGCAGTCCGGGACTAGCGGGAGATAAAGGAGAGACCCAGTACTTC. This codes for CASSPGLAGDKGETQYF.

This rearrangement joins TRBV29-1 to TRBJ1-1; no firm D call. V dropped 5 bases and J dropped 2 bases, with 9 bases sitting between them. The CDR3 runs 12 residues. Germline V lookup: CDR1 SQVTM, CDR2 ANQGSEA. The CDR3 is CSVKRINTEAFF. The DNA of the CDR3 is TGCAGCGTTAAACGGATAAACACTGAAGCTTTCTTT.

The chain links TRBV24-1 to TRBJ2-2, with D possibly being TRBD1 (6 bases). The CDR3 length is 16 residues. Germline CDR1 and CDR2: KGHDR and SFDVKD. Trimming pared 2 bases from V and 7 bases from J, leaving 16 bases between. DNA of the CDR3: TGTGCCACCAGTGATTACGACAGGAAAGGGGTCGGGGAGCTGTTTTTT. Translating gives CATSDYDRKGVGELFF.

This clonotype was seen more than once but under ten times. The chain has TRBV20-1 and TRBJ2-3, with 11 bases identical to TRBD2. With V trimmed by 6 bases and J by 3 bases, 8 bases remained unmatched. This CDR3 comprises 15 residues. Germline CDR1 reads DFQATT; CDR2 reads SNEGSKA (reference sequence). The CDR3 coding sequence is TGCAGTGCAAAAAGACTAGCGGGAAATACAGATACGCAGTATTTT. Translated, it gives CSAKRLAGNTDTQYF.

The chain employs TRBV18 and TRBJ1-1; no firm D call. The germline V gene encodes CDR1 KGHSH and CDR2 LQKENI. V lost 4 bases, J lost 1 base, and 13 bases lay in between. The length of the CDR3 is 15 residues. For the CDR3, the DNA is TGTGCCAGCTCACTTAAAGTTTATGGGAACACTGAAGCTTTCTTT. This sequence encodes CASSLKVYGNTEAFF.

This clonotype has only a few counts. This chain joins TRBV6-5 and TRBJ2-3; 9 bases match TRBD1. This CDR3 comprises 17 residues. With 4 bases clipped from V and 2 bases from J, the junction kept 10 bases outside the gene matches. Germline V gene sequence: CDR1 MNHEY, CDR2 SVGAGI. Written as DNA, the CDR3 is TGTGCCAGCAGTTTTCCCGTGGACAGGGGAGTCACAGATACGCAGTATTTT. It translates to CASSFPVDRGVTDTQYF.

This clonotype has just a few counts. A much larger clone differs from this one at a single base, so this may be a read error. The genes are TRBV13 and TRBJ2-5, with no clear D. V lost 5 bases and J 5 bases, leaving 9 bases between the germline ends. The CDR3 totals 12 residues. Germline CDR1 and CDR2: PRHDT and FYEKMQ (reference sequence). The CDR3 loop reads CASSPRWETQYF. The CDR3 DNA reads TGTGCCAGCAGCCCCCGGTGGGAGACCCAGTACTTC.

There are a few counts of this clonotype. CDR3 amino acids: CASSLSRAGGQETQYF. DNA for the CDR3: TGTGCCAGCAGCTTGTCTCGAGCGGGGGGGCAAGAGACCCAGTACTTC. This rearrangement joins TRBV7-3 to TRBJ2-5; 10 positions agree with TRBD2. The junction had 6 bases not matched to a gene; V was cut back by 3 bases and J by 2 bases. CDR1 and CDR2 from the germline V gene are SGHTA and FQGTGA. The CDR3 spans 16 residues. The variable domain in full, completed from reference TRBV7-3 and TRBJ2-5, reads GAGVSQTPSNKVTEKGKYVELRCDPISGHTALYWYRQSLGQGPEFLIYFQGTGAADDSGLPNDRFFAVRPEGSVSTLKIQRTERGDSAVYLCASSLSRAGGQETQYFGPGTRLLVL.

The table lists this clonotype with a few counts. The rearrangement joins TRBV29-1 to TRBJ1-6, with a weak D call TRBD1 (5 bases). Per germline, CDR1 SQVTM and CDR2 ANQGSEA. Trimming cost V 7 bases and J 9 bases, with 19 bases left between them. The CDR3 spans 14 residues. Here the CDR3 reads CSALQGALGSPLHF. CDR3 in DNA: TGCAGCGCGCTTCAGGGAGCCCTCGGTTCACCCCTCCACTTT. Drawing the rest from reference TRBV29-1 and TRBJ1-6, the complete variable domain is SAVISQKPSRDICQRGTSLTIQCQVDSQVTMMFWYRQQPGQSLTLIATANQGSEATYESGFVIDKFPISRPNLTFSTLTVSNMSPEDSSIYLCSALQGALGSPLHFGNGTRLTVT.

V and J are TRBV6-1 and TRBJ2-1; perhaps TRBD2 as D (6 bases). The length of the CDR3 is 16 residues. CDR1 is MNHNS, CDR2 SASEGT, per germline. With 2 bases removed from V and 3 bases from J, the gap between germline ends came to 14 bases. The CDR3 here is CASSENVGGGYNEQFF. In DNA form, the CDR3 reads TGTGCCAGCAGTGAAAACGTGGGGGGAGGCTACAATGAGCAGTTCTTC.

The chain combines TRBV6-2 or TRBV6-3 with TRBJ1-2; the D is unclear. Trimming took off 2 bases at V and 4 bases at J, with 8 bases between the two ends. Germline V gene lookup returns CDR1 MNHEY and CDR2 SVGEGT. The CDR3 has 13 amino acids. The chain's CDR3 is CASSYGPGYGYTF. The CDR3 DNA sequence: TGTGCCAGCAGTTACGGGCCGGGCTATGGCTACACCTTC.